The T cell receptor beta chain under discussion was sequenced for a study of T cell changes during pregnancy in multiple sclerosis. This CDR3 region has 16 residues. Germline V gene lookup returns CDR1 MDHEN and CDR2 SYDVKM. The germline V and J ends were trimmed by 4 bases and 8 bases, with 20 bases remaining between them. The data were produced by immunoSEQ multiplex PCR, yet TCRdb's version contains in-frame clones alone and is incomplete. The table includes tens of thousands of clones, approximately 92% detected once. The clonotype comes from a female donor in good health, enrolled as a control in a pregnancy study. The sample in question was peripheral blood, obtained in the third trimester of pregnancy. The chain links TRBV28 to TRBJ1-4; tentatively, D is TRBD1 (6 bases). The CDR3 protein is CASSSPTRGSQEKLFF. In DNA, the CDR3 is TGTGCCAGCAGTTCCCCCACGAGGGGGAGTCAGGAAAAACTGTTTTTT.